This T cell receptor beta chain was identified during a study of blood T cell repertoires in COVID-19 (dated by TCRdb to about 2020). At the level of the whole study: Samples from collaborators originated in the United States, Italy and Spain and spanned both the acute and convalescent phases of COVID-19. The material from the prospective study consisted of cDNA or gDNA derived from T cells, B-cell-depleted T cells, or PBMCs. The dataset comprised deeply sampled blood TCRbeta repertoires from subjects exposed to, actively infected with, or recovered from COVID-19. A freely available public database, intended as a resource for researchers studying the immune response to SARS-CoV-2, is where the repertoires were released. Samples came from the ongoing ImmuneRACE study (first 160 participants) plus 1,254 subjects from 6 global collaborators. The sample metadata nearly always contained a de-identified subject ID, COVID-19 status, age in years and sex. HLA class I and class II types, where available, came from metadata supplied by the sample provider rather than from assay-based typing.

Concerning this clone: The clone's antigen remains unknown. Base qualities are not provided; no much larger clone lies one nucleotide away.

Via the germline V gene (reference sequence), CDR1 is SGHKS and CDR2 YYEKEE. The CDR3 runs 13 amino acids, cysteine and phenylalanine included. The CDR3 DNA has 39 bases and is translated from base 1. The germline ends are 13 bases apart after V is trimmed by 5 bases and J by 4 bases. Broad study findings and their caveats: The quantity of clinical and demographic metadata differed by source and by participant and was supplied without curation.

TCRbeta CDR3 regions were amplified from genomic DNA by means of the immunoSEQ Assay, a bias-controlled multiplex PCR. Per the source publication's procedure: Within the assay, amplification of reference gene primers was used to estimate how many nucleated cells each sample contained. Sequence reads were collapsed and filtered to measure the absolute abundance of every unique TCRbeta CDR3 rearrangement. Productive Simpson clonality was computed per sample as the square root of Simpson's diversity index over productive rearrangements. Here the immuneACCESS table is served through TCRdb, limited to in-frame sequences with V and J called. Missing clones are a known gap in these copies; in checked studies unresolved V genes cover under half, and the rest lacks a known reason. The V and J calls and clone size were taken over from that table, and D and trimming were inferred from the DNA. Here the sample has roughly 100,000 clones; about nine tenths occur a single time. 15% of the sample comes from the top ten.

Whole blood was collected in K2EDTA tubes by collaborating institutions according to the institutions' own protocols. Collaborator samples were shipped for TCRbeta analysis as frozen whole blood, isolated PBMCs, or DNA extracted from either sample type. This receptor was taken from a man over 45 with acute or convalescent COVID-19. Sequenced sample: peripheral blood. The V gene is TRBV5-5 and the J gene is TRBJ2-7; matching of 6 bases hints at TRBD2 as the D gene. The nucleotides read TGTGCCAGCAGGGGAGGTCCGAATTACGAGCAGTACTTC. Translated, it gives CASRGGPNYEQYF.